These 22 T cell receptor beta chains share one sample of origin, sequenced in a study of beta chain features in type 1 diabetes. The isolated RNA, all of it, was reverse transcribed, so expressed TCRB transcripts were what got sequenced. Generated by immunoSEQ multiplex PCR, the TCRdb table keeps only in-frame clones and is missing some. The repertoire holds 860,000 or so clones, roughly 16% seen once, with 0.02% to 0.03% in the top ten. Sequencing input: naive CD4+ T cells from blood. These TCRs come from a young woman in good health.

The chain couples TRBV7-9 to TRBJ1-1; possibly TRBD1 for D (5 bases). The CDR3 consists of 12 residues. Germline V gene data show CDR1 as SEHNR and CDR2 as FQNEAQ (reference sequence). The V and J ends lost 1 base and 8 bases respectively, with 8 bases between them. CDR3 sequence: CASSLGQLEAFF. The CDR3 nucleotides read TGTGCCAGCAGCTTAGGACAGTTAGAAGCTTTCTTT.

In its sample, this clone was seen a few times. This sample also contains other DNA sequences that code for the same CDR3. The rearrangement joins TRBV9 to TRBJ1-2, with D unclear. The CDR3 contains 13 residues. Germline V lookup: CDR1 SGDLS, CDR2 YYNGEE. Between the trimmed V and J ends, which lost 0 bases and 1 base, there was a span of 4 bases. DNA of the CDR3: TGTGCCAGCAGCGTAGGGGGTAACTATGGCTACACCTTC. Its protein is CASSVGGNYGYTF. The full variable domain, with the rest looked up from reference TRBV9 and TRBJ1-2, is DSGVTQTPKHLITATGQRVTLRCSPRSGDLSVYWYQQSLDQGLQFLIQYYNGEERAKGNILERFSAQQFPDLHSELNLSSLELGDSALYFCASSVGGNYGYTFGSGTRLTVV.

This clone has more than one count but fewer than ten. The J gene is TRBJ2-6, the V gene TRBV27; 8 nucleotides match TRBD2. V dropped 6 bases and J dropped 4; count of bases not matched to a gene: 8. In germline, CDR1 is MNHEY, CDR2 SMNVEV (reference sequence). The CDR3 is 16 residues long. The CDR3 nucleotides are TGTGCCAGCAGGCGCGGGAGGTCTGGAGGGGCCAACGTCCTGACTTTC. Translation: CASRRGRSGGANVLTF.

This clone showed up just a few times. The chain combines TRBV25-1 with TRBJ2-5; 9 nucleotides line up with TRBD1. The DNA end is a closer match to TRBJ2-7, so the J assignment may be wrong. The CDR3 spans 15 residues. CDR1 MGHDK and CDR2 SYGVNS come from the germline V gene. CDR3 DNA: TGTGCCAGCAGTGACTGGACAGGGGATCCCCACGAGCAGTACTTC. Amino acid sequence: CASSDWTGDPHEQYF.

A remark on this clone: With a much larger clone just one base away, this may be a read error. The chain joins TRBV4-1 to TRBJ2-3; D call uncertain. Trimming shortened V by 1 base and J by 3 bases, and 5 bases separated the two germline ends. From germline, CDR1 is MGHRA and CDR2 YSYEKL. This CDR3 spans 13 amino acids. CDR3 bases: TGCGCCAGCAGCCAAGTGTGGACAGATACGCAGTATTTT. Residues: CASSQVWTDTQYF.

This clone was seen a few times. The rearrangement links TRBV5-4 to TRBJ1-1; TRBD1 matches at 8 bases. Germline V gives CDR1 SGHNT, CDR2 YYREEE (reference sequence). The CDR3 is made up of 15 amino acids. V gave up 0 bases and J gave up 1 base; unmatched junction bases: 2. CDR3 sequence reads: CASSLAGTGNTEAFF. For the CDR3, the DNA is TGTGCCAGCAGCTTGGCCGGGACAGGGAACACTGAAGCTTTCTTT.

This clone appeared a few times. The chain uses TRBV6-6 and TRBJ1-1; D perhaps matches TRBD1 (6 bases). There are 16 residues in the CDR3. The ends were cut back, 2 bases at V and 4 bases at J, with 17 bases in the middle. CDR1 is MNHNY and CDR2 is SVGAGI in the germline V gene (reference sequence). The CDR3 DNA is TGTGCCAGCAGTTACGGGCCTGGGGGGCAAGGCACTGAAGCTTTCTTT. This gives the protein CASSYGPGGQGTEAFF.

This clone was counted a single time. CDR3 nucleotide sequence: TGTGCCAGCAGCTTAATCCGGACGGGGGGGCTTAATCCATCCTCCAGGAACACTGAAGCTTTCTTT. Translating gives CASSLIRTGGLNPSSRNTEAFF. V gene TRBV7-8 combines with J gene TRBJ1-1; TRBD1 might be the D (6 bases). The germline CDR1 and CDR2 sequences are SGHVS and FQNEAQ. V was cut by 2 bases and J by 1 base, with 32 bases left in between. The CDR3 is 22 amino acids.

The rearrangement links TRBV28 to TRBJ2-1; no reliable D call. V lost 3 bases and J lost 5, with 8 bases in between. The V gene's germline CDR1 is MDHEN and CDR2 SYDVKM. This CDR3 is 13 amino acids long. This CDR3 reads CASSLRRNNEQFF. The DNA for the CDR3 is TGTGCCAGCAGTTTGAGGCGAAACAATGAGCAGTTCTTC. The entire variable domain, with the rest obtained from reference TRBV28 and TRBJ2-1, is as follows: DVKVTQSSRYLVKRTGEKVFLECVQDMDHENMFWYRQDPGLGLRLIYFSYDVKMKEKGDIPEGYSVSREKKERFSLILESASTNQTSMYLCASSLRRNNEQFFGPGTRLTVL.

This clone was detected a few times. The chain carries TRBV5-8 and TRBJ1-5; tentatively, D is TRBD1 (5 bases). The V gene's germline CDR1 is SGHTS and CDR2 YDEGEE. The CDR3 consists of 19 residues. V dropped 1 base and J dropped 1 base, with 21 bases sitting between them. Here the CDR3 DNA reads TGTGCCAGCAGCTTGTGGGGGAAACGTGGAATGGGGAGCAATCAGCCCCAGCATTTT. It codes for CASSLWGKRGMGSNQPQHF. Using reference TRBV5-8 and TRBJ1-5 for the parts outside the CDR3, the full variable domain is EAGVTQSPTHLIKTRGQQATLRCSPISGHTSVYWYQQALGLGLQFLLWYDEGEERNRGNFPPRFSGRQFPNYSSELNVNALELEDSALYLCASSLWGKRGMGSNQPQHFGDGTRLSIL.

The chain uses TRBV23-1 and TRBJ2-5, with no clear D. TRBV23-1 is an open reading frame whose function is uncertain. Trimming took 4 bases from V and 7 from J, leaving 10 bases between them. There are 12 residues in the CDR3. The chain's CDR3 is CASSRRVATQYF. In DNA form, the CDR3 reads TGCGCCAGCAGTCGTAGGGTCGCGACCCAGTACTTC.

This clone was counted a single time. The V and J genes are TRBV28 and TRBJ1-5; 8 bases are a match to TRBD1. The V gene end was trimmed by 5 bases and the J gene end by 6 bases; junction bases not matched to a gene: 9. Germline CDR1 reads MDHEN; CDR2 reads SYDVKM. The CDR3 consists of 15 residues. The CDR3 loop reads CASSDGQGRGQPQHF. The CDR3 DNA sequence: TGTGCCAGCAGTGATGGACAGGGCCGGGGTCAGCCCCAGCATTTT.

The CDR3, as DNA: TGTGCCAGCAGCTCCACCTCGGGGGCTACCAACTATGGCTACACCTTC. Translation gives CASSSTSGATNYGYTF. The chain couples TRBV7-2 to TRBJ1-2, with D possibly matching TRBD1 (6 bases). The CDR3 length is 16 residues. V was cut by 4 bases and J by 2 bases, with 17 bases left in between. CDR1 and CDR2 (germline): SGHTA, FQGNSA.

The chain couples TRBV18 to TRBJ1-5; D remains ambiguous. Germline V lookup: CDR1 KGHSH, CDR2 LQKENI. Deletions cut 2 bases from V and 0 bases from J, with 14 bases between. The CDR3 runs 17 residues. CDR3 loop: CASSPGSRRHSNQPQHF. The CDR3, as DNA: TGTGCCAGCTCACCAGGGAGCAGGAGACATAGCAATCAGCCCCAGCATTTT.

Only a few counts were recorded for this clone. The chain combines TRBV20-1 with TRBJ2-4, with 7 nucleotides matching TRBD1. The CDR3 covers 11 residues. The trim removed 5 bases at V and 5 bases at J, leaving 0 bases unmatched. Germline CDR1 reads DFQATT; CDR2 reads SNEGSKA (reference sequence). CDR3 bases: TGCAGTGCTGACAGGGAAAACATTCAGTACTTC. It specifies CSADRENIQYF.

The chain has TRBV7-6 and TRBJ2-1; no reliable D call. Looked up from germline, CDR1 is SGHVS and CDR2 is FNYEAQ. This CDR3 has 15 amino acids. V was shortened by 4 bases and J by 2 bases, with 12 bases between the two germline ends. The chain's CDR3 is CASSYERATYNEQFF. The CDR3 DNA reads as TGTGCCAGCAGCTACGAAAGGGCCACCTACAATGAGCAGTTCTTC.

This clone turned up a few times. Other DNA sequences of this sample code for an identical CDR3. In nucleotides, the CDR3 is TGTGCCAGCTCACGAGGGAACCAAGAGACCCAGTACTTC. It yields the protein CASSRGNQETQYF. The V gene is TRBV18, the J gene TRBJ2-5; D possibly corresponds to TRBD2 (5 bases). Per germline, CDR1 KGHSH and CDR2 LQKENI. The CDR3 extends over 13 amino acids. V was pared by 4 bases and J by 0 bases, with 6 bases between. Variable domain in full (rest from reference TRBV18 and TRBJ2-5): NAGVMQNPRHLVRRRGQEARLRCSPMKGHSHVYWYRQLPEEGLKFMVYLQKENIIDESGMPKERFSAEFPKEGPSILRIQQVVRGDSAAYFCASSRGNQETQYFGPGTRLLVL.

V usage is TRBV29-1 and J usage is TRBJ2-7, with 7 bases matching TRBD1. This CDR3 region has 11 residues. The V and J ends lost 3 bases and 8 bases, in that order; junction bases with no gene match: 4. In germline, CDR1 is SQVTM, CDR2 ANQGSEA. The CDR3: CSVDTGEQQYF. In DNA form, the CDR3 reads TGCAGCGTTGATACAGGGGAACAGCAGTACTTC.

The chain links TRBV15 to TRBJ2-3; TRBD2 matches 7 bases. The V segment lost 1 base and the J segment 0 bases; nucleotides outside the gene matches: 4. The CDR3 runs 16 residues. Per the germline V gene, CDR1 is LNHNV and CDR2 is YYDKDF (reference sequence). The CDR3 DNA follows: TGTGCCACCAGCAGAGCCCCCGGGAGGAGCACAGATACGCAGTATTTT. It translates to CATSRAPGRSTDTQYF.

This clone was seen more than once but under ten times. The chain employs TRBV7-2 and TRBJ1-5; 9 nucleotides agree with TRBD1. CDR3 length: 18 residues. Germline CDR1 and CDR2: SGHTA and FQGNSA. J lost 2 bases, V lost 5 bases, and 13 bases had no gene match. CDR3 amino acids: CASSPGDRASLGNQPQHF. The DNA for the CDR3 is TGTGCCAGCAGCCCTGGGGACAGGGCGTCTTTAGGCAATCAGCCCCAGCATTTT.

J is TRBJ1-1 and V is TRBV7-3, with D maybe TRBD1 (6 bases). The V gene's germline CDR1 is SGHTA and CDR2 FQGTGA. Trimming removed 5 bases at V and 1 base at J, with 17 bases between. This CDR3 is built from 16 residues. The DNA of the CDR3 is TGTGCCAGCAGCCCGGTGGGCAGGGGACCGAACACTGAAGCTTTCTTT. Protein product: CASSPVGRGPNTEAFF.

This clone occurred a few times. CDR3 bases: TGCGCCAGCAGCCAAGTTGGGGAAGAAGCTTTCTTT. This sequence encodes CASSQVGEEAFF. The chain uses TRBV4-3 and TRBJ1-1; no clear D. The V gene's germline CDR1 is LGHNA and CDR2 YSLEER. The length of the CDR3 is 12 residues. Trimming took off 1 base at V and 8 bases at J, with 8 bases between the two ends.